These 21 T cell receptor beta chains share one sample of origin, sequenced in a study of T cells in Graves' hyperthyroidism and ophthalmopathy. The TCR beta CDR3 regions underwent amplification using RNA transcripts as the source. The HTBI primer set served for first-round RT-PCR of the TCR CDR3. TCRdb analysed the multiplex PCR reads with MiXCR anew, one entry per CDR3 protein. This table has 550,000 to 600,000 distinct CDR3 sequences, around 46% appearing once. Sequencing was done on a sample of peripheral blood or thyroid tissue (not recorded which). These receptors originate from an adult woman with Graves' disease, either hyperthyroidism or ophthalmopathy (not recorded which).

V is TRBV24-1 and J is TRBJ2-3; no definite D call. V lost 6 bases and J 5 bases, leaving 8 bases between the germline ends. CDR3 size: 12 residues. Germline V gene lookup returns CDR1 KGHDR and CDR2 SFDVKD. The CDR3 DNA is TGTGCCACCAGTACCTTAGGAGATACGCAGTATTTT. This encodes CATSTLGDTQYF.

This clonotype was recorded at least ten times. This chain connects TRBV20-1 to TRBJ1-5, with 7 bases aligning to TRBD1. The CDR3 contains 15 residues. Germline CDR1 and CDR2: DFQATT and SNEGSKA (reference sequence). The V and J ends lost 0 bases and 5 bases, in that order; junction bases with no gene match: 7. The CDR3 loop reads CSARDLRGEHQPQHF. The CDR3 nucleotides are TGCAGTGCTAGAGATCTCAGGGGGGAGCATCAGCCCCAGCATTTT.

This clonotype has a count of ten or more. Written as DNA, the CDR3 is TGTGCCAGCAGTGTACGGGACAGGGGGAACGAGCAGTACTTC. Its translation: CASSVRDRGNEQYF. This sequence joins TRBV9 and TRBJ2-7, with 11 bases lining up with TRBD1. J lost 5 bases, V lost 5 bases, and 6 bases had no gene match. The length of the CDR3 is 14 residues. Germline CDR1 and CDR2: SGDLS and YYNGEE.

The chain recombines TRBV2 with TRBJ1-3, with D perhaps matching TRBD1 (5 bases). The CDR3 length is 14 residues. Germline V gives CDR1 SNHLY, CDR2 FYNNEI. Trimming stripped 6 bases from V and 2 bases from J, with 11 bases between. The CDR3 bases are TGTGCCAGCAGGGCAGGGTCCGCTGGAAACACCATATATTTT. Its translation is CASRAGSAGNTIYF.

Details on this clonotype: Compared with germline, one end of the junction differs, possibly owing to a read error. V gene TRBV20-1 combines with J gene TRBJ1-2; D unclear. The CDR3 is made up of 8 amino acids. The V gene's germline CDR1 is DFQATT and CDR2 SNEGSKA (reference sequence). The CDR3 nucleotides are TGCGGTGCTGCTGGCTACACCTTC. This sequence encodes CGAAGYTF.

This rearrangement joins TRBV19 to TRBJ1-2; 7 positions match TRBD1. CDR3 size: 14 residues. After removal of 3 bases from V and 6 bases from J, the junction contained 7 bases not matched to a gene. Germline CDR1 and CDR2: LNHDA and SQIVND (reference sequence). The CDR3 protein is CASSINRGEDGYTF. In DNA, the CDR3 is TGTGCCAGTAGTATTAACAGGGGAGAGGATGGCTACACCTTC.

The genes are TRBV10-3 and TRBJ2-1, with D perhaps TRBD2 (6 bases). CDR1 ENHRY and CDR2 SYGVKD come from the germline V gene. This CDR3 spans 16 amino acids. V was trimmed by 2 bases and J by 0 bases, leaving 11 bases between them. CDR3 loop: CAISETGAGSYNEQFF. Written as DNA, the CDR3 is TGTGCCATCAGTGAGACGGGAGCTGGCTCCTACAATGAGCAGTTCTTC.

The rearrangement joins TRBV5-1 to TRBJ1-6; D not certain. This CDR3 region has 12 residues. V was shortened by 4 bases and J by 8 bases, with 7 bases between the two germline ends. Germline CDR1 and CDR2: SGHRS and YFSETQ. In nucleotides, the CDR3 is TGCGCCAGCAGCCCCTGGGATTCACCCCTCCACTTT. This translates into CASSPWDSPLHF.

V is TRBV5-1 and J is TRBJ2-7; 7 bases fit TRBD1. Germline-derived CDR1 and CDR2 are SGHRS and YFSETQ. V lost 5 bases and J lost 3; bases outside the gene matches: 14. The CDR3 spans 16 residues. CDR3 loop: CASSQGYTGDSYEQYF. The CDR3 nucleotides read TGCGCCAGCAGTCAGGGTTACACCGGGGACAGCTACGAGCAGTACTTC.

The chain uses TRBV2 and TRBJ2-5; TRBD2 is a possible D gene (5 bases). V was clipped by 6 bases and J by 1 base, with 18 bases between them. The CDR3 spans 16 residues. The germline CDR1 and CDR2 sequences are SNHLY and FYNNEI. The CDR3 loop is CASRLRPGTFQETQYF. For the CDR3, the DNA is TGTGCCAGCAGGCTAAGACCGGGAACTTTCCAAGAGACCCAGTACTTC.

The sample holds many counts of this clonotype. The V call is TRBV29-1, the J call TRBJ2-7; D perhaps matches TRBD2 (7 bases). The CDR3 is 14 residues long. The germline CDR1 and CDR2 sequences are SQVTM and ANQGSEA. V was trimmed by 6 bases and J by 6 bases, leaving 21 bases between them. CDR3 loop: CSVGRGGDVSEQYF. The CDR3, as DNA: TGCAGCGTGGGGAGGGGGGGGGATGTCTCCGAGCAGTACTTC.

About this clonotype itself: An end of the junction does not agree with germline; a read error may underlie this. V gene TRBV2 combines with J gene TRBJ2-2; a possible D gene is TRBD1 (6 bases). Germline assignment: CDR1 SNHLY and CDR2 FYNNEI. The CDR3 has 14 residues. This CDR3 reads CASSGQRDTGELFF. Written as DNA, the CDR3 is TGTGCCAGCAGCGGACAGAGGGACACTGGGGAGCTGTTTTTT.

In this sample, this clonotype turned up many times. The chain uses TRBV29-1 and TRBJ2-2; D is perhaps TRBD1 (6 bases). V was cut by 7 bases and J by 6 bases, with 15 bases left in between. CDR3 length equals 13 residues. The germline V gene encodes CDR1 SQVTM and CDR2 ANQGSEA. The CDR3 here is CSGRTVGAGELFF. The CDR3 bases are TGCAGCGGGCGGACAGTAGGGGCCGGGGAGCTGTTTTTT.

V usage is TRBV10-3 and J usage is TRBJ1-1; 7 bases fit TRBD1. The CDR3 length is 14 residues. The germline CDR1 and CDR2 sequences are ENHRY and SYGVKD. V was pared by 5 bases and J by 5 bases, with 8 bases of the junction left unmatched. The CDR3 nucleotides are TGTGCCATCAGTTACGGGACAGTAGGGACTGAAGCTTTCTTT. Its translation is CAISYGTVGTEAFF.

This clonotype was seen a few times. The chain combines TRBV7-9 with TRBJ2-7, with 7 bases lining up with TRBD1. Trimming at V came to 8 bases and at J to 5 bases, leaving 12 bases not matched to a gene. This CDR3 has 14 residues. Germline assignment: CDR1 SEHNR and CDR2 FQNEAQ (reference sequence). In DNA form, the CDR3 reads TGTGCCAGCTCACCACCGGGACAGCCTGACGAGCAGTACTTC. Translating gives CASSPPGQPDEQYF.

A word on this clonotype: A read error may account for a junction end that differs from germline. The chain uses TRBV5-1 and TRBJ2-2; D is uncertain. Per germline, CDR1 SGHRS and CDR2 YFSETQ. The CDR3 covers 17 residues. CDR3 residues: CASSFGSGYGYTGELFF. Here the CDR3 DNA reads TGTGCCAGCAGCTTTGGCAGTGGGTATGGCTACACCGGGGAGCTGTTTTTT.

This clonotype was counted ten times or more. The chain links TRBV6-6 to TRBJ1-6, with a possible D match to TRBD1 (5 bases). V shed 2 bases and J shed 5 bases, with 7 bases lying between them. Germline-derived CDR1 and CDR2 are MNHNY and SVGAGI (reference sequence). The CDR3 is 14 amino acids. The CDR3: CASSYRGDNSPLHF. For the CDR3, the DNA is TGTGCCAGCAGTTACCGGGGGGATAATTCACCCCTCCACTTT.

This clonotype occurred once. J is TRBJ1-6 and V is TRBV20-1, with D possibly being TRBD1 (5 bases). This CDR3 region has 20 residues. Deletions cut 5 bases from V and 10 bases from J, with 36 bases between. CDR1 and CDR2 from the germline V gene are DFQATT and SNEGSKA (reference sequence). CDR3 nucleotide sequence: TGCAGTGCTTCGCCGCTGAAGGGACTAGCGGGAGCCGGGGAGCACTCACCCCTCCACTTT. Encoded protein: CSASPLKGLAGAGEHSPLHF.

Ten or more counts support this clonotype. The V call is TRBV7-2, the J call TRBJ2-6; perhaps TRBD2 as D (5 bases). V shed 6 bases and J shed 9 bases, with 12 bases lying between them. Germline V lookup: CDR1 SGHTA, CDR2 FQGNSA. This CDR3 has 13 residues. The CDR3 is CASRPSFVNVLTF. The CDR3 coding sequence is TGTGCCAGCAGGCCTAGCTTCGTCAACGTCCTGACTTTC.

This clonotype was detected ten times or more. V is TRBV4-1 and J is TRBJ2-7, with D hard to call. The CDR3 loop spans 14 amino acids. Germline lookup yields CDR1 MGHRA and CDR2 YSYEKL. V gave up 3 bases and J gave up 2 bases, with 11 bases separating them. The CDR3 nucleotides are TGCGCCAGCAGCCACAATACAGAGACCTACGAGCAGTACTTC. As protein: CASSHNTETYEQYF.

This chain joins TRBV19 and TRBJ1-4, with no clear D. Germline assignment: CDR1 LNHDA and CDR2 SQIVND (reference sequence). V shed 3 bases and J shed 8 bases, with 13 bases lying between them. This CDR3 comprises 14 residues. CDR3 sequence: CASSIGSGPEKLFF. Here the CDR3 DNA reads TGTGCCAGTAGTATCGGGTCTGGGCCGGAAAAACTGTTTTTT.